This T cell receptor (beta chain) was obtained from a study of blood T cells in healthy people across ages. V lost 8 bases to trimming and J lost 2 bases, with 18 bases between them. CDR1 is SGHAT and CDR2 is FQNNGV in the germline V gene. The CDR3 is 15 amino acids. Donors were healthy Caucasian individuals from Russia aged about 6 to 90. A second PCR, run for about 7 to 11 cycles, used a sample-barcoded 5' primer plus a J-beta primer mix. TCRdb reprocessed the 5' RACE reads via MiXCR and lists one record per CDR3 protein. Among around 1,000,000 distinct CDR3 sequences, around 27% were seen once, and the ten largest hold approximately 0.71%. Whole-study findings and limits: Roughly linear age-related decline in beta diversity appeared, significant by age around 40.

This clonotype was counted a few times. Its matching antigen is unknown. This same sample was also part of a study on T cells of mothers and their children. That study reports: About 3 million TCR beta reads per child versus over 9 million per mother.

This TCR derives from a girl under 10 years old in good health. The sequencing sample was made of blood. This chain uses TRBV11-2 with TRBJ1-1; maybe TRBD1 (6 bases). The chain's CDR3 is CASGQRHIKNTEAFF. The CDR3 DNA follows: TGTGCCAGCGGACAGCGCCACATAAAAAACACTGAAGCTTTCTTT.